The 4 T cell receptor beta chains below all came from one sample that was sequenced in a study of cytomegalovirus exposure and HLA in healthy donors. A multiplex PCR was run with 60 Vbeta primers and 13 Jbeta primers. TCRdb keeps only in-frame clones here, not all; method: immunoSEQ multiplex PCR. The sample holds over 150,000 clones, about 75% seen once. The sample consisted of PBMCs. These receptors all come from a man aged 18 to 29 in good health and CMV-seronegative.

This clone was counted once. The chain has TRBV7-8 and TRBJ2-2, with TRBD1 matching 9 bases. CDR1 and CDR2 from the germline V gene are SGHVS and FQNEAQ. After removal of 0 bases from V and 5 bases from J, the junction contained 4 bases not matched to a gene. The CDR3 runs 16 residues. Written as DNA, the CDR3 is TGTGCCAGCAGCTTAGCGGACAGGGGAGGAACCGGGGAGCTGTTTTTT. Protein sequence: CASSLADRGGTGELFF.

The chain links TRBV4-1 to TRBJ2-1, with 7 positions matching TRBD1. Germline CDR1 is MGHRA and CDR2 is YSYEKL. The CDR3 is 17 amino acids. V shed 0 bases and J 2 bases; nucleotides not matched to a gene: 7. CDR3 loop: CASSQDPATGTYNEQFF. CDR3 sequence (DNA): TGCGCCAGCAGCCAAGATCCTGCGACAGGGACCTACAATGAGCAGTTCTTC.

CDR3 bases: TGTGCCAGCACCGACGATCGGGGGACTACCGGGGAGCTGTTTTTT. As protein: CASTDDRGTTGELFF. The chain is built from TRBV9 and TRBJ2-2, with D possibly matching TRBD2 (6 bases). CDR1 and CDR2 from the germline V gene are SGDLS and YYNGEE. V lost 6 bases, J lost 5 bases, and 17 bases lay in between. CDR3 size: 15 residues.

J is TRBJ1-5 and V is TRBV23-1; 9 nucleotides align to TRBD1. TRBV23-1 is sorted into the ORF group, with uncertain function. The CDR3 spans 13 residues. After removal of 9 bases from V and 5 bases from J, the junction contained 5 bases not matched to a gene. The CDR3 DNA is TGCGCCAGGCGGGACAGGGAGGATCAGCCCCAGCATTTT. This gives the protein CARRDREDQPQHF.